The 16 T cell receptor beta chains below were found in one sample sequenced in a study of shared clonotypes between healthy human individuals. Clones were read by immunoSEQ multiplex PCR, and TCRdb kept only the in-frame ones, dropping some. The sample has 2 million to 2.5 million clones; approximately 96% are singletons. The material sequenced was naive CD4+ T cells sorted from blood. The subset here: CD45RA+ positively selected. The receptor source for this set is a man aged 18 to 29 in good health.

V gene TRBV9 combines with J gene TRBJ2-2, with D unresolved. With 2 bases removed from V and 6 bases from J, the gap between germline ends came to 8 bases. CDR3 length: 13 amino acids. CDR1 and CDR2 from the germline V gene are SGDLS and YYNGEE. The CDR3: CASSVPIAGELFF. For the CDR3, the DNA is TGTGCCAGCAGCGTCCCAATCGCCGGGGAGCTGTTTTTT.

V usage is TRBV5-1 and J usage is TRBJ2-6; no firm D call. The CDR3 totals 12 residues. Between the trimmed V and J ends, which lost 7 bases and 0 bases, there was a span of 2 bases. CDR1 and CDR2 (germline): SGHRS, YFSETQ. CDR3 protein: CASYSGANVLTF. CDR3 coding DNA: TGCGCCAGCTACTCTGGGGCCAACGTCCTGACTTTC.

The chain combines TRBV7-2 with TRBJ2-3, with 8 nucleotides matching TRBD1. V was clipped by 0 bases and J by 2 bases; unmatched bases: 1. Germline loops: CDR1 SGHTA, CDR2 FQGNSA. This CDR3 contains 15 residues. CDR3 sequence: CASSLAGQATDTQYF. For the CDR3, the DNA is TGTGCCAGCAGCTTAGCGGGACAGGCCACAGATACGCAGTATTTT.

The rearrangement links TRBV19 to TRBJ2-5; possibly TRBD1 for D (6 bases). The J call could be wrong; TRBJ2-7 is a better fit for the DNA end. Germline assignment: CDR1 LNHDA and CDR2 SQIVND (reference sequence). CDR3 size: 14 residues. In nucleotides, the CDR3 is TGTGCCAGTAGTATCCCCGGGACATTCGACGAGCAGTACTTC. Its translation is CASSIPGTFDEQYF.

This clone was picked up one time. The V call is TRBV15, the J call TRBJ2-1, with D unclear. Looked up from germline, CDR1 is LNHNV and CDR2 is YYDKDF (reference sequence). This CDR3 contains 12 residues. V gave up 1 base and J gave up 9 bases, with 7 bases separating them. CDR3 residues: CATSRGFSEQFF. CDR3 in DNA: TGTGCCACCAGCAGAGGGTTCAGTGAGCAGTTCTTC.

V gene TRBV2 combines with J gene TRBJ1-2, with D uncertain. The CDR3 is made up of 15 amino acids. CDR1 is SNHLY, CDR2 FYNNEI, per germline. The ends were cut back, 2 bases at V and 7 bases at J, with 17 bases in the middle. CDR3 residues: CASSELGRPGAGYTF. In DNA form, the CDR3 reads TGTGCCAGCAGTGAATTAGGGCGGCCTGGCGCTGGCTACACCTTC. The full variable domain, its missing parts supplied by reference TRBV2 and TRBJ1-2, is EPEVTQTPSHQVTQMGQEVILRCVPISNHLYFYWYRQILGQKVEFLVSFYNNEISEKSEIFDDQFSVERPDGSNFTLKIRSTKLEDSAMYFCASSELGRPGAGYTFGSGTRLTVV.

The genes are TRBV27 and TRBJ2-2; 9 positions match TRBD1. Per germline, CDR1 MNHEY and CDR2 SMNVEV (reference sequence). The CDR3 is 16 amino acids. V gave up 2 bases and J gave up 9 bases; unmatched junction bases: 10. The CDR3 bases are TGTGCCAGCAGTTTAGGAGGACAGGGGAATTTCCGGGAGCTGTTTTTT. Translating gives CASSLGGQGNFRELFF.

The V call is TRBV18, the J call TRBJ1-2; D gene uncertain. There are 13 residues in the CDR3. Germline CDR1 is KGHSH and CDR2 is LQKENI. The V end lost 3 bases, the J end lost 2 bases, and 7 bases lay between the germline ends. CDR3 nucleotides: TGTGCCAGCTCACCGACACAGAACTATGGCTACACCTTC. It yields the protein CASSPTQNYGYTF.

The chain recombines TRBV29-1 with TRBJ1-3; a weak D match, TRBD1 (6 bases). Germline-derived CDR1 and CDR2 are SQVTM and ANQGSEA. The V gene lost 6 bases and the J gene lost 5 bases, with 17 bases spanning the gap. CDR3 size: 14 residues. The CDR3 nucleotides are TGCAGCGTCCGCAGGACAGAAGAACGAAACACCATATATTTT. The encoded protein is CSVRRTEERNTIYF.

This CDR3 reads CASSHQGVTGELFF. The DNA of the CDR3 is TGCGCCAGCAGCCACCAGGGGGTAACCGGGGAGCTGTTTTTT. The chain employs TRBV4-3 and TRBJ2-2; TRBD1 matches at 7 bases. Trimming took 3 bases from V and 5 from J; bases not matched to a gene: 3. Germline CDR1 reads LGHNA; CDR2 reads YSLEER. The CDR3 covers 14 residues.

This chain links TRBV6-6 with TRBJ2-7, with 8 bases fitting TRBD1. J gave up 4 bases and V 1 base, and 9 bases lay outside the gene matches. The CDR3 is 16 amino acids. Germline assignment: CDR1 MNHNY and CDR2 SVGAGI (reference sequence). The CDR3 protein is CASSYYVGQGLYEQYF. The CDR3 bases are TGTGCCAGCAGTTACTACGTCGGACAGGGCCTTTACGAGCAGTACTTC.

To note about this clone: The sample holds other DNA sequences that translate to the same CDR3. The chain is built from TRBV7-9 and TRBJ2-7, with 8 bases aligning to TRBD1. The V and J ends lost 2 bases and 0 bases, in that order; junction bases with no gene match: 0. Germline CDR1 and CDR2: SEHNR and FQNEAQ (reference sequence). The CDR3 sequence is 14 residues long. The CDR3, as DNA: TGTGCCAGCAGCTTAACAGGGGGCTCCTACGAGCAGTACTTC. Residues: CASSLTGGSYEQYF.

The V gene is TRBV7-2, the J gene TRBJ2-1; D remains unclear. Trimming cost V 1 base and J 10 bases, with 17 bases left between them. Germline V lookup: CDR1 SGHTA, CDR2 FQGNSA. CDR3 length: 15 amino acids. CDR3 protein: CASSLVSALSIEQFF. The CDR3 DNA follows: TGTGCCAGCAGCTTAGTGTCAGCCTTAAGCATAGAGCAGTTCTTC.

About this clone: The sample contains more than one DNA sequence encoding this CDR3. The chain couples TRBV7-9 to TRBJ2-7; D not certain. The germline V and J ends were trimmed by 2 bases and 3 bases, with 5 bases remaining between them. The germline gives CDR1 SEHNR, CDR2 FQNEAQ (reference sequence). The CDR3 consists of 12 residues. This chain's CDR3 is CASSLNSYEQYF. CDR3 coding DNA: TGTGCCAGCAGCTTAAACAGCTACGAGCAGTACTTC. Full variable domain (outside the CDR3, taken from reference TRBV7-9 and TRBJ2-7): DTGVSQNPRHKITKRGQNVTFRCDPISEHNRLYWYRQTLGQGPEFLTYFQNEAQLEKSRLLSDRFSAERPKGSFSTLEIQRTEQGDSAMYLCASSLNSYEQYFGPGTRLTVT.

The V call is TRBV6-1, the J call TRBJ2-3; TRBD2 matches 7 bases. Looked up from germline, CDR1 is MNHNS and CDR2 is SASEGT. The CDR3 loop spans 12 amino acids. V gave up 5 bases and J gave up 8 bases; unmatched junction bases: 4. The CDR3 DNA reads TGTGCCAGCAGTCTAGGGGAGGGTACGCAGTATTTT. This translates into CASSLGEGTQYF.

The CDR3 reads CASSLLSGNTGELFF. CDR3 bases: TGCGCCAGCAGCTTGTTGTCAGGGAACACCGGGGAGCTGTTTTTT. The J gene is TRBJ2-2, the V gene TRBV5-1; D is uncertain. Deletions cut 1 base from V and 1 base from J, with 8 bases between. CDR1 and CDR2 (germline): SGHRS, YFSETQ. This CDR3 is 15 amino acids long.